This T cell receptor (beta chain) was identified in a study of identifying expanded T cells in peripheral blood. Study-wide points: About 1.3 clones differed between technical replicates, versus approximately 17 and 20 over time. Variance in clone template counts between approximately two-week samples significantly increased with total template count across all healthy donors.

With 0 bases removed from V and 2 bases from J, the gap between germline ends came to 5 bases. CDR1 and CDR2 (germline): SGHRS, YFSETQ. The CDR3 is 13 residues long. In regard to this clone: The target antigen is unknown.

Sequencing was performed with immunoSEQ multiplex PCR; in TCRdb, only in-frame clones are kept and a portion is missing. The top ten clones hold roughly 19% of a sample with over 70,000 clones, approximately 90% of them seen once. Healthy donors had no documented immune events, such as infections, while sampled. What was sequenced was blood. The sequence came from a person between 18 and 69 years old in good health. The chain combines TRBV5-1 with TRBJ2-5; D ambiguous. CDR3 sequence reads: CASSLAHQETQYF. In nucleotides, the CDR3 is TGCGCCAGCAGCTTGGCCCATCAAGAGACCCAGTACTTC.